The 30 T cell receptor beta chains given below trace back to one sample, sequenced in a study of blood T cell repertoires in COVID-19. TCRdb keeps only in-frame clones here, not all; method: immunoSEQ multiplex PCR. The sample lists under 200,000 clones; 83% were seen once. Sequenced sample: peripheral blood. These receptors all come from a human donor in a cohort sampled during active COVID-19.

This clone was counted a few times. The chain employs TRBV6-2 or TRBV6-3 and TRBJ2-3, with a possible D match to TRBD2 (6 bases). From germline, CDR1 is MNHEY and CDR2 SVGEGT. The CDR3 runs 18 residues. The germline V and J ends were trimmed by 4 bases and 2 bases, with 22 bases remaining between them. DNA for the CDR3: TGTGCCAGCAGTTCCAAAGCCTTCCTGGGGGGAAACACAGATACGCAGTATTTT. It is translated as CASSSKAFLGGNTDTQYF.

The chain couples TRBV10-3 to TRBJ1-2; 8 nucleotides agree with TRBD1. The CDR3 extends over 18 amino acids. J was trimmed by 3 bases and V by 10 bases; bases with no gene match: 22. Germline loops: CDR1 ENHRY, CDR2 SYGVKD. The CDR3: CATLKTDRGLVGDYGYTF. The DNA for the CDR3 is TGTGCCACCCTCAAAACCGACAGGGGACTCGTGGGCGACTATGGCTACACCTTC.

This chain uses TRBV21-1 with TRBJ1-2; TRBD1 is taken as the D call from the table, unchecked against the DNA. TRBV21-1 is shown as a pseudogene. The CDR3 contains 20 residues. The CDR3, as DNA: TGTGCCAGCAGCAAAGAAGGGGCGAGGGACAGGGAGCCTCTCCTCCATGGCTACACCTTC. Its protein product is CASSKEGARDREPLLHGYTF.

The chain combines TRBV28 with TRBJ2-7, with D maybe TRBD2 (6 bases). The CDR3 runs 14 residues. CDR1 and CDR2 (germline): MDHEN, SYDVKM. V was clipped by 5 bases and J by 2 bases, with 13 bases between them. CDR3 loop: CASSPSGGAYEQYF. The CDR3 bases are TGTGCCAGCAGTCCAAGCGGAGGGGCCTACGAGCAGTACTTC.

This clone was detected once. The chain employs TRBV3-1 (or the pseudogene TRBV3-2) and TRBJ1-6; TRBD1 matches 10 bases. The CDR3 consists of 18 residues. Germline assignment: CDR1 LGHDT and CDR2 YNNKEL (reference sequence). J gave up 10 bases and V 1 base, and 13 bases lay outside the gene matches. The chain's CDR3 is CASSQVGQGVGSGSPLHF. Here the CDR3 DNA reads TGTGCCAGCAGCCAAGTAGGACAGGGGGTTGGGTCGGGGTCACCCCTCCACTTT.

The V gene is TRBV12-5, the J gene TRBJ2-7, with 11 nucleotides matching TRBD1. V trimming: 5 bases; J trimming: 3 bases; junction bases outside the gene matches: 6. The CDR3 runs to 15 residues. Germline assignment: CDR1 LGHNT and CDR2 FRNRAP. The CDR3 here is CASGKTGTGGYEQYF. CDR3 in DNA: TGTGCTAGTGGTAAAACCGGGACAGGGGGCTACGAGCAGTACTTC. Filled out from reference TRBV12-5 and TRBJ2-7, the complete variable domain reads DARVTQTPRHKVTEMGQEVTMRCQPILGHNTVFWYRQTMMQGLELLAYFRNRAPLDDSGMPKDRFSAEMPDATLATLKIQPSEPRDSAVYFCASGKTGTGGYEQYFGPGTRLTVT.

CDR3 coding DNA: TGTGCCAGCAGGCGACCGGCGAGCGGGAAACCGGAGACCGGGGAGCTGTTTTTT. Its protein is CASRRPASGKPETGELFF. The V gene is TRBV6-6, the J gene TRBJ2-2, with 7 bases matching TRBD2. Germline CDR1 MNHNY, CDR2 SVGAGI (reference sequence). The V gene end was trimmed by 6 bases and the J gene end by 5 bases; junction bases not matched to a gene: 18. CDR3 length equals 18 residues.

The gene calls are TRBV5-6 and TRBJ1-3, with 8 bases aligning to TRBD1. The CDR3 runs 15 residues. Germline loops: CDR1 SGHDT, CDR2 YYEEEE. The V gene end was trimmed by 3 bases and the J gene end by 5 bases; junction bases not matched to a gene: 7. The CDR3 DNA reads TGTGCCAGCAGCTCAACAGGGGGGAGTAGAAACACCATATATTTT. This gives the protein CASSSTGGSRNTIYF.

V gene TRBV19 combines with J gene TRBJ1-5; 7 bases fit TRBD1. CDR1 and CDR2 from the germline V gene are LNHDA and SQIVND (reference sequence). The CDR3 runs 16 residues. V was clipped by 6 bases and J by 0 bases; unmatched bases: 8. CDR3 nucleotides: TGTGCCAGTAGCACTCCGGGACAGACTAGCAATCAGCCCCAGCATTTT. It codes for CASSTPGQTSNQPQHF.

The rearrangement uses TRBV6-2 or TRBV6-3 and TRBJ2-7; 7 nucleotides align to TRBD1. The CDR3 length is 16 residues. CDR1 MNHEY and CDR2 SVGEGT come from the germline V gene. V shed 6 bases and J 3 bases; nucleotides not matched to a gene: 14. The CDR3 DNA reads TGTGCCAGCAGCTGGGGGAATCGGGACAGAGACTACGAGCAGTACTTC. Its protein is CASSWGNRDRDYEQYF.

V usage is TRBV5-4 and J usage is TRBJ1-1, with D perhaps matching TRBD1 (5 bases). Germline CDR1 reads SGHNT; CDR2 reads YYREEE (reference sequence). V gave up 5 bases and J gave up 7 bases, with 15 bases separating them. The CDR3 sequence is 13 residues long. The CDR3 loop is CASSSAGGGEAFF. The DNA for the CDR3 is TGTGCCAGCAGTTCCGCGGGGGGAGGTGAAGCTTTCTTT. The whole variable domain, remainder taken from reference TRBV5-4 and TRBJ1-1, is ETGVTQSPTHLIKTRGQQVTLRCSSQSGHNTVSWYQQALGQGPQFIFQYYREEENGRGNFPPRFSGLQFPNYSSELNVNALELDDSALYLCASSSAGGGEAFFGQGTRLTVV.

This sequence joins TRBV5-6 and TRBJ2-3; D may be TRBD2 (5 bases). Between the trimmed V and J ends, which lost 4 bases and 0 bases, there was a span of 21 bases. CDR1 SGHDT and CDR2 YYEEEE come from the germline V gene. This CDR3 spans 18 amino acids. The chain's CDR3 is CASSLPVRGPLSTDTQYF. The DNA for the CDR3 is TGTGCCAGCAGCCTACCAGTTCGGGGTCCTTTAAGCACAGATACGCAGTATTTT.

This clone was seen once. This chain uses TRBV7-2 with TRBJ2-7; 12 bases agree with TRBD2. J gave up 9 bases and V 5 bases, and 11 bases lay outside the gene matches. The germline V gene encodes CDR1 SGHTA and CDR2 FQGNSA. The CDR3 runs to 15 residues. CDR3: CASSPVGLAGWGQYF. In DNA, the CDR3 is TGTGCCAGCAGCCCGGTGGGACTAGCGGGTTGGGGGCAGTACTTC.

The rearrangement links TRBV4-3 to TRBJ2-3; 9 bases are shared with TRBD2. The CDR3 contains 18 residues. CDR1 and CDR2 from the germline V gene are LGHNA and YSLEER. With V trimmed by 0 bases and J by 2 bases, 9 bases remained unmatched. CDR3 sequence reads: CASSQEGLAGSPTDTQYF. In DNA form, the CDR3 reads TGCGCCAGCAGCCAAGAAGGCCTAGCGGGAAGCCCCACAGATACGCAGTATTTT.

Worth noting for this clone: The sample carries other DNA sequences with the same CDR3. The chain has TRBV9 and TRBJ2-7, with TRBD2 matching 7 bases. Looked up from germline, CDR1 is SGDLS and CDR2 is YYNGEE. V gave up 2 bases and J gave up 4 bases; unmatched junction bases: 6. The CDR3 spans 14 residues. The CDR3 DNA sequence: TGTGCCAGCAGCGTGGGGGGTAGCGGGTACGAGCAGTACTTC. It yields the protein CASSVGGSGYEQYF.

This chain connects TRBV5-6 to TRBJ2-4; 10 nucleotides line up with TRBD1. The V and J ends lost 4 bases and 6 bases, in that order; junction bases with no gene match: 7. CDR1 is SGHDT and CDR2 is YYEEEE in the germline V gene. The CDR3 is made up of 15 amino acids. Written as DNA, the CDR3 is TGTGCCAGCAGCCTTGGACAGGGGGGTGGAAACATTCAGTACTTC. It codes for CASSLGQGGGNIQYF.

This clone came up a few times. V and J are TRBV11-2 and TRBJ2-1; 9 bases match TRBD2. CDR1 is SGHAT, CDR2 FQNNGV, per germline. This CDR3 has 14 residues. J gave up 8 bases and V 2 bases, and 4 bases lay outside the gene matches. The CDR3 loop is CASSLPRGGYEQFF. The DNA for the CDR3 is TGTGCCAGCAGCTTACCGCGGGGGGGGTATGAGCAGTTCTTC. Based on the CDR3 plus reference TRBV11-2 and TRBJ2-1, the full variable domain is EAGVAQSPRYKIIEKRQSVAFWCNPISGHATLYWYQQILGQGPKLLIQFQNNGVVDDSQLPKDRFSAERLKGVDSTLKIQPAKLEDSAVYLCASSLPRGGYEQFFGPGTRLTVL.

V and J are TRBV6-5 and TRBJ2-1, with TRBD2 matching over 9 bases. The CDR3 covers 15 residues. V lost 10 bases to trimming and J lost 5 bases; unmatched junction nucleotides: 12. Germline V gene sequence: CDR1 MNHEY, CDR2 SVGAGI. The CDR3 spells CATVLWTSANNEQFF. CDR3 DNA: TGTGCCACCGTACTATGGACTAGCGCCAACAATGAGCAGTTCTTC.

The genes are TRBV2 and TRBJ1-2, with 9 bases fitting TRBD1. The junction had 3 bases not matched to a gene; V was cut back by 4 bases and J by 6 bases. This CDR3 region has 13 residues. Germline lookup yields CDR1 SNHLY and CDR2 FYNNEI. The CDR3: CASSADRGNGYTF. CDR3 in DNA: TGTGCCAGCAGTGCGGACAGGGGAAATGGCTACACCTTC. The full variable domain, in which reference TRBV2 and TRBJ1-2 provide the parts outside the CDR3, is EPEVTQTPSHQVTQMGQEVILRCVPISNHLYFYWYRQILGQKVEFLVSFYNNEISEKSEIFDDQFSVERPDGSNFTLKIRSTKLEDSAMYFCASSADRGNGYTFGSGTRLTVV.

The rearrangement uses TRBV28 and TRBJ1-4; D is uncertain. CDR3 length: 14 amino acids. From germline, CDR1 is MDHEN and CDR2 SYDVKM. V lost 7 bases to trimming and J lost 1 base, with 10 bases between them. CDR3 in amino acids: CASKGRGTNEKLFF. DNA of the CDR3: TGTGCCAGCAAAGGTCGGGGAACTAATGAAAAACTGTTTTTT.

The chain links TRBV4-3 to TRBJ2-1, with a tentative D call TRBD1 (5 bases). CDR1 and CDR2 from the germline V gene are LGHNA and YSLEER. This CDR3 region has 13 residues. Trimming removed 4 bases at V and 4 bases at J, with 8 bases between. The CDR3 region is CASSPQVYNEQFF. The CDR3 bases are TGCGCCAGCAGCCCACAGGTTTACAATGAGCAGTTCTTC.

The chain links TRBV5-1 to TRBJ2-7, with 10 bases aligning to TRBD2. Trimming removed 4 bases from V and 1 base from J; junction bases left unmatched: 5. The germline V gene has CDR1 SGHRS and CDR2 YFSETQ. The CDR3 has 15 residues. Here the CDR3 reads CASSPTSGPSYEQYF. In nucleotides, the CDR3 is TGCGCCAGCAGCCCGACTAGCGGGCCTTCCTACGAGCAGTACTTC.

The chain carries TRBV19 and TRBJ2-1; 7 bases are a match to TRBD1. Germline V CDR1 and CDR2: LNHDA, SQIVND (reference sequence). This CDR3 contains 16 residues. J was trimmed by 1 base and V by 6 bases; bases with no gene match: 9. The CDR3 is CASSLGTGESYNEQFF. DNA for the CDR3: TGTGCCAGTAGCCTGGGCACAGGGGAGTCCTACAATGAGCAGTTCTTC.

The chain employs TRBV5-1 and TRBJ2-7; D gene unclear. The CDR3 consists of 13 residues. The V and J ends lost 4 bases and 2 bases respectively, with 10 bases between them. Germline CDR1 SGHRS, CDR2 YFSETQ. The DNA for the CDR3 is TGCGCCAGCAGCCCCTCGTCCGCCTACGAGCAGTACTTC. It is translated as CASSPSSAYEQYF.

This clone has only one observation. V gene TRBV6-6 combines with J gene TRBJ2-7, with 8 bases aligning to TRBD1. The V gene end was trimmed by 6 bases and the J gene end by 0 bases; junction bases not matched to a gene: 7. Germline V gene data show CDR1 as MNHNY and CDR2 as SVGAGI (reference sequence). This CDR3 contains 15 residues. Here the CDR3 DNA reads TGTGCCAGCAGGACCGACAGGGGCCTCTCCTACGAGCAGTACTTC. Translating gives CASRTDRGLSYEQYF.

This chain joins TRBV7-2 and TRBJ1-2; tentative D call: TRBD1 (6 bases). Germline CDR1 is SGHTA and CDR2 is FQGNSA. This CDR3 is 14 amino acids long. Trimming cost V 2 bases and J 3 bases, with 10 bases left between them. The CDR3 spells CASSLSPGDYGYTF. Written as DNA, the CDR3 is TGTGCCAGCAGCTTATCGCCAGGGGACTATGGCTACACCTTC.

In this sample, this clone turned up once. The V call is TRBV6-5, the J call TRBJ2-1; 9 bases map to TRBD2. Germline CDR1 and CDR2: MNHEY and SVGAGI. The CDR3 length is 15 residues. V lost 2 bases to trimming and J lost 8 bases; unmatched junction nucleotides: 7. The CDR3 protein is CASSYNGLATHEQFF. In DNA, the CDR3 is TGTGCCAGCAGTTACAACGGACTAGCGACCCATGAGCAGTTCTTC.

CDR3 nucleotide sequence: TGTGCCAGCAGCGTATGGGACAGGGGGAGTGATGAGCAGTTCTTC. Its translation: CASSVWDRGSDEQFF. This chain links TRBV9 with TRBJ2-1; the match to TRBD1 covers 11 bases. V was pared by 1 base and J by 8 bases, with 5 bases of the junction left unmatched. From germline, CDR1 is SGDLS and CDR2 YYNGEE. This CDR3 spans 15 amino acids.

The V gene is TRBV7-2, the J gene TRBJ1-2; 7 bases are a match to TRBD1. Trimming cost V 5 bases and J 8 bases; bases outside gene matches: 11. The CDR3 contains 14 residues. CDR1 is SGHTA and CDR2 is FQGNSA in the germline V gene. In nucleotides, the CDR3 is TGTGCCAGCAGCCGTACCGGGGACAGTAAGGGCTACACCTTC. Its protein is CASSRTGDSKGYTF.

In DNA, the CDR3 is TGTGCCAGCAGTGAAGTAGCGGGGTACTGGGCGGGAGTAACCGAGCAGTACTTC. This encodes CASSEVAGYWAGVTEQYF. This chain links TRBV6-1 with TRBJ2-7; 8 bases are shared with TRBD2. The CDR3 consists of 18 residues. Germline V gives CDR1 MNHNS, CDR2 SASEGT. V lost 1 base, J lost 6 bases, and 17 bases stayed unmatched.